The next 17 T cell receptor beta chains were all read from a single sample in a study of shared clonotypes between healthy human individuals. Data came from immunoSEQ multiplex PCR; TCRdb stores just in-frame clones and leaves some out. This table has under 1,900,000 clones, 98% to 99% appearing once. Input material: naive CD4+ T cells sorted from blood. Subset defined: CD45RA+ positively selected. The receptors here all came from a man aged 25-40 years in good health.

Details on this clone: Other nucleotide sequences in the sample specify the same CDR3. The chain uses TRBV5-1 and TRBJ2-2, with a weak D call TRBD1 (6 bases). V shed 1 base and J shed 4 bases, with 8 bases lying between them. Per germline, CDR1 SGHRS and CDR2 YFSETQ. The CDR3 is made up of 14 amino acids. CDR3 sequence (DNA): TGCGCCAGCAGCTTGAGGGGGAGCACCGGGGAGCTGTTTTTT. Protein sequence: CASSLRGSTGELFF.

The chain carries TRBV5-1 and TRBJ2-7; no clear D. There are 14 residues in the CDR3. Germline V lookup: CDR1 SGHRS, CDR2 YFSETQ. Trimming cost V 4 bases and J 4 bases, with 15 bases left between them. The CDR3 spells CASSTDPHSYEQYF. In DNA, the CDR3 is TGCGCCAGCAGCACGGACCCACACAGTTACGAGCAGTACTTC.

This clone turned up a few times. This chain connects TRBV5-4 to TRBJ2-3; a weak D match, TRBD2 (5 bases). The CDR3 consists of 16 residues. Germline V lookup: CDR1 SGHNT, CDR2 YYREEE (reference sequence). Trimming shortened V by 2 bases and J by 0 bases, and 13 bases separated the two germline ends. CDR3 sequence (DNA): TGTGCCAGCAGCTTAGGAGCGGTACTTAGCACAGATACGCAGTATTTT. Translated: CASSLGAVLSTDTQYF. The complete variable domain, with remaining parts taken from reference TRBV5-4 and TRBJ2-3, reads ETGVTQSPTHLIKTRGQQVTLRCSSQSGHNTVSWYQQALGQGPQFIFQYYREEENGRGNFPPRFSGLQFPNYSSELNVNALELDDSALYLCASSLGAVLSTDTQYFGPGTRLTVL.

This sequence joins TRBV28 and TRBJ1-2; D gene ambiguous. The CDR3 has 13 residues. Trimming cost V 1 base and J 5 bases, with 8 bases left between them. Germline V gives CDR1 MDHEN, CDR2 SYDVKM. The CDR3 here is CASSLSGPYGYTF. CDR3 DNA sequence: TGTGCCAGCAGTTTATCGGGTCCATATGGCTACACCTTC.

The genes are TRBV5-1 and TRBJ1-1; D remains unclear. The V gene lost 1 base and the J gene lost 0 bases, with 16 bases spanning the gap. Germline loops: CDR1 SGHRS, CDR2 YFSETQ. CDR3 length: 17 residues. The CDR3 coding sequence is TGCGCCAGCAGCTTGCCCTTAGCTGGGAGGATGAACACTGAAGCTTTCTTT. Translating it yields CASSLPLAGRMNTEAFF.

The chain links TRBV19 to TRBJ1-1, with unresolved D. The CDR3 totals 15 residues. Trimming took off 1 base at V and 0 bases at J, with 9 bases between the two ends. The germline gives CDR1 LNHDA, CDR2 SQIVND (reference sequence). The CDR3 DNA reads TGTGCCAGTAGTATAGGGATCCTCATGAACACTGAAGCTTTCTTT. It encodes CASSIGILMNTEAFF.

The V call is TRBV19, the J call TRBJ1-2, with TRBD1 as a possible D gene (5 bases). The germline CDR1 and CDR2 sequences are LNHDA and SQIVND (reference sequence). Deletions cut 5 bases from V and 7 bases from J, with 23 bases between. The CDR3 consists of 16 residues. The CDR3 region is CASSPKWPQGIGGYTF. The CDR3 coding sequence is TGTGCCAGTAGTCCGAAATGGCCCCAGGGAATCGGTGGCTACACCTTC.

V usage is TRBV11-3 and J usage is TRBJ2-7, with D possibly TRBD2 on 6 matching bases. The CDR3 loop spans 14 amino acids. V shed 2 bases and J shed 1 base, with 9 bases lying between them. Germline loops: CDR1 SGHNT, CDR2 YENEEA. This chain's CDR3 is CASSLTRESYEQYF. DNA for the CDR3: TGTGCCAGCAGCTTAACCCGGGAGTCCTACGAGCAGTACTTC.

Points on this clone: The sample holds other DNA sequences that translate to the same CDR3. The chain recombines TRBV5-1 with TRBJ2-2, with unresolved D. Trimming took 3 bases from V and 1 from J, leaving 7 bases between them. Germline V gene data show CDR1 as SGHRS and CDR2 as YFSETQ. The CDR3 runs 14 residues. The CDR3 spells CASSSGQNTGELFF. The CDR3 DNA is TGCGCCAGCAGCTCGGGCCAGAACACCGGGGAGCTGTTTTTT.

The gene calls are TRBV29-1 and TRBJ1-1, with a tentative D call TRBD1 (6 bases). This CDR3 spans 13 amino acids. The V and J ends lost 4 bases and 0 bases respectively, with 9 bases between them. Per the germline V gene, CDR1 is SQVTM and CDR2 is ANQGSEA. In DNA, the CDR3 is TGCAGCGTTGGGACAGTTATGAACACTGAAGCTTTCTTT. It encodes CSVGTVMNTEAFF.

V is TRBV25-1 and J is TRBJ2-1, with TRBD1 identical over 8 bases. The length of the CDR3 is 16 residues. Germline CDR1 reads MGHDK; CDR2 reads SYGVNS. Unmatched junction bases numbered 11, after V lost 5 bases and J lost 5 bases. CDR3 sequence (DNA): TGTGCCAGCAGTACTGCAGGGGGCAAGCGAGACAATGAGCAGTTCTTC. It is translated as CASSTAGGKRDNEQFF.

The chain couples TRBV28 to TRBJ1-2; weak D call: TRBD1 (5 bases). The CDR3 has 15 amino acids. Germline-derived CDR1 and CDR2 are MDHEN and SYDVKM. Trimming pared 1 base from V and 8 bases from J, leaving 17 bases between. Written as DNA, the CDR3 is TGTGCCAGCAGTTTATCAGGCAGGGAGAATAGGGGCTACACCTTC. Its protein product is CASSLSGRENRGYTF.

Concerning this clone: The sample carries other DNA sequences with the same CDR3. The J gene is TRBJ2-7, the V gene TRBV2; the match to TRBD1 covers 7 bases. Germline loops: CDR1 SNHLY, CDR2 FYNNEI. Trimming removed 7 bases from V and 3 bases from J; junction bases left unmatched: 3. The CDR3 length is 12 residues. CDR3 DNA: TGTGCCAGCAAGGGGGCTAGCTACGAGCAGTACTTC. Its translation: CASKGASYEQYF.

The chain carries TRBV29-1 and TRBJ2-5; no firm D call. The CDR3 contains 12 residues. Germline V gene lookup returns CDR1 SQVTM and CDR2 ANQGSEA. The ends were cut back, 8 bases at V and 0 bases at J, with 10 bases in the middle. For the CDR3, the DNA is TGCAGCAGTTCCCTGAACCAAGAGACCCAGTACTTC. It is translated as CSSSLNQETQYF.

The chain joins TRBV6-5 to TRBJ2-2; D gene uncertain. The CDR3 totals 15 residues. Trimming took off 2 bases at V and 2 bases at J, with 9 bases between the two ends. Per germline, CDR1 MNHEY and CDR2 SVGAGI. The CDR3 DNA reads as TGTGCCAGCAGTTACCGTCAGGCTAACACCGGGGAGCTGTTTTTT. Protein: CASSYRQANTGELFF.

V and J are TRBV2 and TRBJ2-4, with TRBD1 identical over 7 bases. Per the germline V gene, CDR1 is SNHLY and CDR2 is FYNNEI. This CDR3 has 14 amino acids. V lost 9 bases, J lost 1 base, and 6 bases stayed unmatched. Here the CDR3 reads CARLTGAAKNIQYF. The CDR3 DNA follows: TGTGCCAGACTTACAGGGGCGGCCAAAAACATTCAGTACTTC.

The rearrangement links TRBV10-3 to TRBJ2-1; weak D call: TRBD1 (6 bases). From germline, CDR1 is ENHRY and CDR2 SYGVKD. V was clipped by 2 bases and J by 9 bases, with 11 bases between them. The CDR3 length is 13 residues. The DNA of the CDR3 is TGTGCCATCAGTGAGAAACAAGGGGGTGAGCAGTTCTTC. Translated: CAISEKQGGEQFF.